Following are 14 T cell receptor beta chains from one sample sequenced in a study of T cell responses to AZD1222 COVID-19 vaccine. Produced via immunoSEQ multiplex PCR; TCRdb's table is partial and in-frame only. The sample carries about 130,000 clones, 88% recorded once. The specimen was peripheral blood, collected on day 0 of AZD1222 vaccination. Source of these receptors: an adult in good health.

The rearrangement links TRBV30 to TRBJ1-5; 8 bases match TRBD1. The germline CDR1 and CDR2 sequences are GTSNPN and SVGIG (reference sequence). The length of the CDR3 is 19 residues. J lost 0 bases, V lost 5 bases, and 18 bases had no gene match. CDR3 DNA sequence: TGTGCCTGGGATAGACAGGGGCGATTCCTAATTTATAGCAATCAGCCCCAGCATTTT. Translating gives CAWDRQGRFLIYSNQPQHF.

The chain recombines TRBV29-1 with TRBJ1-2, with D tentatively TRBD1 (5 bases). CDR1 SQVTM and CDR2 ANQGSEA come from the germline V gene. V was clipped by 3 bases and J by 5 bases, with 13 bases between them. The CDR3 loop spans 13 amino acids. The CDR3 loop reads CSVDAGTGYGYTF. The CDR3 bases are TGCAGCGTTGATGCAGGGACGGGTTATGGCTACACCTTC. Drawing the rest from reference TRBV29-1 and TRBJ1-2, the complete variable domain is SAVISQKPSRDICQRGTSLTIQCQVDSQVTMMFWYRQQPGQSLTLIATANQGSEATYESGFVIDKFPISRPNLTFSTLTVSNMSPEDSSIYLCSVDAGTGYGYTFGSGTRLTVV.

This clone is a singleton in its sample. The chain joins TRBV10-3 to TRBJ2-2; weak D call: TRBD2 (5 bases). The CDR3 has 15 amino acids. V lost 1 base to trimming and J lost 5 bases, with 11 bases between them. Germline V gene sequence: CDR1 ENHRY, CDR2 SYGVKD. The CDR3 here is CAISELTKGTGELFF. CDR3 sequence (DNA): TGTGCCATCAGTGAGTTGACTAAAGGTACCGGGGAGCTGTTTTTT.

The chain is built from TRBV4-1 and TRBJ2-2, with D unresolved. CDR1 and CDR2 from the germline V gene are MGHRA and YSYEKL. This CDR3 region has 13 residues. V shed 7 bases and J shed 5 bases, with 11 bases lying between them. CDR3 residues: CASTERRTGELFF. The CDR3 nucleotides are TGCGCCAGCACCGAGAGGCGGACCGGGGAGCTGTTTTTT.

This clone was detected once. The chain employs TRBV30 and TRBJ2-5; 10 bases are shared with TRBD2. The length of the CDR3 is 16 residues. CDR1 GTSNPN and CDR2 SVGIG come from the germline V gene (reference sequence). Losses at the gene ends were 4 bases for V and 5 bases for J; bases not matched to a gene: 13. The CDR3 loop reads CAWNSSRLAGRETQYF. The CDR3, as DNA: TGTGCCTGGAACTCGTCCCGACTAGCGGGCCGTGAGACCCAGTACTTC.

V and J are TRBV7-2 and TRBJ2-1, with D tentatively TRBD2 (6 bases). Germline CDR1 and CDR2: SGHTA and FQGNSA. The CDR3 is 14 amino acids. Trimming removed 7 bases at V and 5 bases at J, with 15 bases between. CDR3 DNA: TGTGCCAGCACCTGGGGGGACGCCGACAATGAGCAGTTCTTC. Translated, it gives CASTWGDADNEQFF.

The chain uses TRBV6-5 and TRBJ1-6; D gene uncertain. Trimming removed 2 bases from V and 5 bases from J, with 13 bases in between. The V gene's germline CDR1 is MNHEY and CDR2 SVGAGI. The CDR3 runs 16 residues. This chain's CDR3 is CASSYDRAAHNSPLHF. In DNA form, the CDR3 reads TGTGCCAGCAGTTACGATCGGGCCGCTCATAATTCACCCCTCCACTTT.

A single count supports this clone. The chain carries TRBV28 and TRBJ1-2, with no clear D. V was clipped by 4 bases and J by 5 bases, with 23 bases between them. The CDR3 has 17 amino acids. The germline CDR1 and CDR2 sequences are MDHEN and SYDVKM. CDR3 bases: TGTGCCAGCAGTTCCCTTAATACCCCAGTGAATGGGTATGGCTACACCTTC. Protein sequence: CASSSLNTPVNGYGYTF.

The chain couples TRBV2 to TRBJ1-2, with TRBD1 matching 7 bases. Looked up from germline, CDR1 is SNHLY and CDR2 is FYNNEI. The CDR3 covers 13 residues. With 5 bases clipped from V and 2 bases from J, the junction kept 2 bases outside the gene matches. CDR3 protein: CASSTGANYGYTF. The CDR3 coding sequence is TGTGCCAGCAGTACAGGGGCGAACTATGGCTACACCTTC. The whole variable domain, remainder taken from reference TRBV2 and TRBJ1-2, is EPEVTQTPSHQVTQMGQEVILRCVPISNHLYFYWYRQILGQKVEFLVSFYNNEISEKSEIFDDQFSVERPDGSNFTLKIRSTKLEDSAMYFCASSTGANYGYTFGSGTRLTVV.

Turning to this clone: This same CDR3 is encoded by further DNA sequences in the sample. The V and J genes are TRBV6-5 and TRBJ1-3, with a tentative D call TRBD1 (5 bases). This CDR3 contains 13 residues. With 6 bases removed from V and 4 bases from J, the gap between germline ends came to 10 bases. The germline V gene encodes CDR1 MNHEY and CDR2 SVGAGI. CDR3 nucleotide sequence: TGTGCCAGCAGCCTCGACAGAGGAAACACCATATATTTT. Amino acids: CASSLDRGNTIYF.

CDR3 amino acids: CAWRYRWGNTEAFF. In DNA form, the CDR3 reads TGTGCCTGGAGGTACAGGTGGGGGAACACTGAAGCTTTCTTT. The rearrangement joins TRBV30 to TRBJ1-1; a possible D gene is TRBD1 (5 bases). V gave up 3 bases and J gave up 1 base, with 12 bases separating them. Germline CDR1 is GTSNPN and CDR2 is SVGIG (reference sequence). The CDR3 is 14 residues long.

V is TRBV9 and J is TRBJ2-5; TRBD2 matches 8 bases. Per germline, CDR1 SGDLS and CDR2 YYNGEE. With V trimmed by 4 bases and J by 1 base, 9 bases remained unmatched. This CDR3 has 16 residues. The CDR3 coding sequence is TGTGCCAGCAGCCTTCAAGCGGGAGTACCCCAAGAGACCCAGTACTTC. Protein sequence: CASSLQAGVPQETQYF.

V gene TRBV6-7 combines with J gene TRBJ1-2, with 9 bases matching TRBD1. TRBV6-7 qualifies as an ORF whose function is uncertain. There are 15 residues in the CDR3. V lost 2 bases, J lost 4 bases, and 5 bases stayed unmatched. The CDR3 nucleotides are TGTGCCAGCAGTTACCGGGACAGGGATTGCTATGGCTACACCTTC. Translating gives CASSYRDRDCYGYTF.

The rearrangement links TRBV6-6 to TRBJ1-5; a weak D match, TRBD1 (6 bases). Germline CDR1 reads MNHNY; CDR2 reads SVGAGI (reference sequence). CDR3 length: 14 amino acids. Trimming pared 7 bases from V and 2 bases from J, leaving 12 bases between. The CDR3 coding sequence is TGTGCCAGCACTACAAACAGGGGCAATCAGCCCCAGCATTTT. Translating gives CASTTNRGNQPQHF.